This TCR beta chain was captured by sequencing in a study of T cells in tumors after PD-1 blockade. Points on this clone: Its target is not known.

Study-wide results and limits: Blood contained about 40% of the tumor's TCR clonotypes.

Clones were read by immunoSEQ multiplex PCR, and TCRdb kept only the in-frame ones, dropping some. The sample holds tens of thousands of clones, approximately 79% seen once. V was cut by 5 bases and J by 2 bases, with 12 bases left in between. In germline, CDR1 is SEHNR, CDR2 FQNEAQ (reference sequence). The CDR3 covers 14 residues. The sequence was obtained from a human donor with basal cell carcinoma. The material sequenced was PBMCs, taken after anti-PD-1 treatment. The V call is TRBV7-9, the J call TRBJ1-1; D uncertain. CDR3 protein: CASSPRTVNTEAFF. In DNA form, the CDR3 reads TGTGCCAGCAGCCCCCGGACGGTCAACACTGAAGCTTTCTTT.